Only one count was recorded for the clone carrying this TCR beta chain. This record belongs to a study of blood T cell repertoires in COVID-19. Study at large: COVID-19 samples collected from the United States, Italy and Spain covered acute and convalescent phases.

The data were produced by immunoSEQ multiplex PCR, yet TCRdb's version contains in-frame clones alone and is incomplete. The data contain about 74,000 clones, about 84% of them singletons. The V end lost 1 base, the J end lost 7 bases, and 11 bases lay between the germline ends. The CDR3 runs to 13 residues. This TCR derives from a human donor in a cohort sampled during active COVID-19. The chain links TRBV23-1 to TRBJ2-7; D may be TRBD1 (6 bases). TRBV23-1 is an open reading frame whose function is uncertain. Input material: peripheral blood. In nucleotides, the CDR3 is TGCGCCAGCAGTCAATTCGGCGGACAGGAGCAGTACTTC. It specifies CASSQFGGQEQYF.